This T cell receptor beta chain was retrieved from a study of blood T cell repertoires in COVID-19 (dated by TCRdb to 2020 to 2021). Background for the entire study: Collaborator samples came from the United States, Italy and Spain and covered acute and convalescent phases of COVID-19. The material from the prospective study consisted of cDNA or gDNA derived from T cells, B-cell-depleted T cells, or PBMCs. The dataset comprised deeply sampled blood TCRbeta repertoires from subjects exposed to, actively infected with, or recovered from COVID-19. The repertoires were released in a freely available public database meant as a resource for research on the immune response to SARS-CoV-2. The samples were drawn from two sources: the first 160 participants of the ongoing ImmuneRACE study, and 950 to 1,500 subjects contributed by 6 global collaborators. Nearly every sample came with metadata listing a de-identified subject ID, COVID-19 status, age in years and sex. Where available, HLA class I and class II types were obtained from metadata supplied by the sample provider rather than from assay-based typing. General findings and caveats noted by the study authors: Clinical and demographic metadata were provided uncurated, with the amount varying by source and participant.

The germline V gene (reference sequence) gives CDR1 as SGHKS and CDR2 as YYEKEE. V loses 0 bases of germline sequence and J loses 7 bases, and the interval between the two ends is 10 bases. Counted from cysteine to phenylalanine, this CDR3 has 14 amino acids. The DNA shown is the 42-base CDR3, in frame from base 1. Whole blood was collected in K2EDTA tubes by collaborating institutions according to the institutions' own protocols. For TCRbeta analysis, collaborator samples were shipped as frozen whole blood, as isolated PBMCs, or as DNA extracted from either sample type. TCRbeta CDR3 regions were amplified from genomic DNA by means of the immunoSEQ Assay, a bias-controlled multiplex PCR. Concerning the study's data processing: Nucleated cell counts per sample were estimated from amplification of reference gene primers within the assay. Sequence reads were collapsed and filtered to measure the absolute abundance of every unique TCRbeta CDR3 rearrangement. For each sample, productive Simpson clonality was calculated as the square root of Simpson's diversity index over productive rearrangements. Drawn from immuneACCESS, this table holds only the in-frame rearrangements with V and J called that TCRdb kept. Clones are partly lost; checked studies trace under half to an unresolved V gene and leave the rest unexplained. Clone size and the V and J calls come from that table; the DNA yielded D and trimming. This sample has about 180,000 clones in its table, and approximately 88% of those were observed once. The ten top clones hold 3.5% to 5% of the sample.

Of note for this clone: Which antigen it targets is not known. No much larger clone is present one base from it, and per-base qualities are unavailable.

The rearrangement joined TRBV5-5 to TRBJ1-4, with TRBD1 tentatively as D gene (5 bases match). This TCR was recovered from a young woman with acute or convalescent COVID-19. The sample taken for sequencing was peripheral blood. The DNA sequence is as follows: TGTGCCAGCAGCTTGGAGGGACTGGGTGAAAAACTGTTTTTT. Its protein reads: CASSLEGLGEKLFF.